This TCR beta chain was obtained from a study of T-cell reconstitution after alpha-beta-depleted transplantation in children. Study-wide points: At one year after transplant, newly produced T cells mostly accounted for T-cell counts and diversity. Reportedly, only several hundred clones from non-depleted graft cells drove alpha-beta T-cell counts at about two months. For some patients, TCRbeta diversity was high at day 60 because of recipient T cells and thymic progenitors that survived.

The CDR3 covers 13 residues. With 6 bases clipped from V and 4 bases from J, the junction kept 3 bases outside the gene matches. TCRbeta library preparation incorporated unique molecular identifiers. MiXCR, run by TCRdb on the PCR reads, gives a single entry per CDR3 protein. The profile shows a few hundred thousand distinct CDR3 sequences, 25% to 30% of them singletons. This clonotype was observed a handful of times. What it binds is not known. The chain carries TRBV12-3 or TRBV12-4 and TRBJ2-5, with 9 bases matching TRBD1. The source was PBMCs, collected before TCRalphabeta/CD19-depleted stem cell transplant. The source is a boy in the first two years of life with Wiskott-Aldrich syndrome, due to receive a stem cell transplant. CDR3 residues: CASREGQGETQYF. DNA of the CDR3: TGTGCCAGCAGAGAGGGACAGGGAGAGACCCAGTACTTC.